Listed here are 21 T cell receptor beta chains from one sample, sequenced in a study of T-cell memory formation after mild COVID-19. TCRdb fed the 5' RACE reads into MiXCR, producing one record per CDR3 protein. The top ten clones hold around 23% of a sample with about 260,000 distinct CDR3 sequences, 15% to 20% of them seen once. Sequenced material: PBMCs or a T cell subset sorted from them (not recorded which). These receptors all come from a man in his late teens or twenties who had mild COVID-19 (a few samples of this study predate the infection). Cell type and time point are not known.

The chain couples TRBV5-1 to TRBJ2-3; D could derive from TRBD1 or TRBD2 (5 bases each). Germline V gives CDR1 SGHRS, CDR2 YFSETQ. CDR3 length: 13 residues. Between the trimmed V and J ends, which lost 6 bases and 6 bases, there was a span of 14 bases. CDR3 coding DNA: TGCGCCAGCAACATGGGGGAAAGGGATACGCAGTATTTT. Its protein is CASNMGERDTQYF.

The genes are TRBV12-3 or TRBV12-4 and TRBJ1-3, with D maybe TRBD1 (5 bases). V was clipped by 7 bases and J by 4 bases, with 8 bases between them. The CDR3 consists of 12 residues. Written as DNA, the CDR3 is TGTGCCAGCACGGACAAAGGAAACACCATATATTTT. Its protein is CASTDKGNTIYF.

There are a few counts of this clonotype. The rearrangement uses TRBV7-6 and TRBJ2-3; 8 bases map to TRBD1. The germline V gene has CDR1 SGHVS and CDR2 FNYEAQ. The CDR3 totals 22 residues. V shed 5 bases and J 7 bases; nucleotides not matched to a gene: 32. This CDR3 is CASSASSPWTGMVSRLGNTQYF. As DNA, the CDR3 is TGTGCCAGCAGCGCATCTTCCCCCTGGACAGGGATGGTGTCGAGGTTGGGCAATACGCAGTATTTT.

The CDR3 region has the DNA TGTGCCAGCAGCCAGCCTAGCGGGGGGGAGGATACGCAGTATTTT. Encoded protein: CASSQPSGGEDTQYF. The chain uses TRBV3-1 and TRBJ2-3, with 12 bases aligning to TRBD2. CDR1 and CDR2 (germline): LGHDT, YNNKEL (reference sequence). V was pared by 3 bases and J by 6 bases, with 4 bases of the junction left unmatched. The CDR3 runs to 15 residues.

The J gene is TRBJ1-2, the V gene TRBV3-1, with D tentatively TRBD1 (5 bases). The ends were cut back, 1 base at V and 2 bases at J, with 8 bases in the middle. The germline gives CDR1 LGHDT, CDR2 YNNKEL (reference sequence). The CDR3 length is 14 residues. The CDR3 DNA sequence: TGTGCCAGCAGCCAAGGGAGACAGAACTATGGCTACACCTTC. It specifies CASSQGRQNYGYTF.

Only a few counts were recorded for this clonotype. The chain recombines TRBV27 with TRBJ2-4; 7 nucleotides line up with TRBD1. There are 15 residues in the CDR3. With 5 bases clipped from V and 6 bases from J, the junction kept 10 bases outside the gene matches. CDR1 and CDR2 (germline): MNHEY, SMNVEV (reference sequence). CDR3 protein: CASSDRRTGLNIQYF. The DNA for the CDR3 is TGTGCCAGCAGTGACCGGCGGACAGGTCTAAACATTCAGTACTTC.

The V and J genes are TRBV5-1 and TRBJ1-2, with a possible D match to TRBD1 (5 bases). CDR1 is SGHRS, CDR2 YFSETQ, per germline. The CDR3 spans 11 residues. The V gene lost 7 bases and the J gene lost 8 bases, with 12 bases spanning the gap. As DNA, the CDR3 is TGCGCCAGCGGGACCGTAAGCGGCTACACCTTC. Translated: CASGTVSGYTF.

The V gene is TRBV23-1, the J gene TRBJ2-2; D is uncertain. TRBV23-1 is annotated as an ORF whose role is uncertain. V shed 6 bases and J shed 5 bases, with 16 bases lying between them. The CDR3 sequence is 15 residues long. Here the CDR3 reads CASRVRLDSTGELFF. The DNA of the CDR3 is TGCGCCAGCAGGGTTAGACTGGATTCAACCGGGGAGCTGTTTTTT.

This sequence joins TRBV12-3 or TRBV12-4 and TRBJ2-4; tentatively, D is TRBD1 (6 bases). The CDR3 contains 15 residues. The ends were cut back, 5 bases at V and 1 base at J, with 12 bases in the middle. Here the CDR3 DNA reads TGTGCCAGCAGTACCACAGGGTGGGCCAAAAACATTCAGTACTTC. Translated, it gives CASSTTGWAKNIQYF.

This clonotype appeared a few times. The CDR3 nucleotides are TGTGCCAGCAGTTACAAGGGGGGTCCCTCCTACGAGCAGTACTTC. Translated, it gives CASSYKGGPSYEQYF. The chain is built from TRBV6-2 or TRBV6-3 and TRBJ2-7, with D perhaps given as TRBD1 or TRBD2 (6 bases each). The CDR3 is made up of 15 amino acids. Looked up from germline, CDR1 is MNHEY and CDR2 is SVGEGT. V lost 2 bases to trimming and J lost 0 bases, with 11 bases between them.

This clonotype was recorded a few times. The chain recombines TRBV29-1 with TRBJ2-7; no definite D call. Trimming removed 6 bases from V and 0 bases from J, with 12 bases in between. Germline CDR1 is SQVTM and CDR2 is ANQGSEA. The CDR3 is made up of 13 amino acids. The CDR3 nucleotides are TGCAGCGTCACTAACACGGCCTCCTACGAGCAGTACTTC. It translates to CSVTNTASYEQYF.

This clonotype turned up a few times. Here the CDR3 DNA reads TGCGCCAGCCGAGGGGTCACCGGGGAGCTGTTTTTT. Translation gives CASRGVTGELFF. The chain employs TRBV4-1 and TRBJ2-2; D could derive from TRBD1 or TRBD2 (5 bases each). The germline gives CDR1 MGHRA, CDR2 YSYEKL. V was cut by 8 bases and J by 4 bases, with 8 bases left in between. This CDR3 spans 12 amino acids.

V usage is TRBV20-1 and J usage is TRBJ2-5, with 8 nucleotides matching TRBD2. The CDR3 has 16 amino acids. The germline CDR1 and CDR2 sequences are DFQATT and SNEGSKA (reference sequence). V was clipped by 6 bases and J by 5 bases; unmatched bases: 17. The CDR3 DNA reads TGCAGTGCAAGCCTACCTCCGGGACTAGGTGGCGAGACCCAGTACTTC. This encodes CSASLPPGLGGETQYF.

The rearrangement uses TRBV10-3 and TRBJ2-7; TRBD1 agrees at 9 bases. The CDR3 runs to 15 residues. Germline CDR1 is ENHRY and CDR2 is SYGVKD. The ends lost 6 bases at V and 4 bases at J; junction bases unmatched: 10. This CDR3 is CAISEPGQGIYEQYV. The CDR3, as DNA: TGTGCCATCAGCGAACCGGGACAGGGAATTTACGAGCAGTACGTC.

This clonotype has a handful of counts. This rearrangement joins TRBV7-2 to TRBJ2-2; D is ambiguous. V was clipped by 2 bases and J by 6 bases, with 13 bases between them. This CDR3 has 15 residues. Germline V gene sequence: CDR1 SGHTA, CDR2 FQGNSA. The CDR3 nucleotides are TGTGCCAGCAGCTTAAGTTTTTCTTTCTCCGGGGAGCTGTTTTTT. This gives the protein CASSLSFSFSGELFF.

This clonotype was seen at least ten times. V is TRBV5-1 and J is TRBJ2-1; 7 positions agree with TRBD2. Germline CDR1 SGHRS, CDR2 YFSETQ. This CDR3 has 14 amino acids. Germline trimming cut 2 bases from V and 6 bases from J; bases unmatched to any gene: 5. The CDR3 DNA follows: TGCGCCAGCAGCTTCGGGACGGGGGGCAATGAGCAGTTCTTC. It codes for CASSFGTGGNEQFF. The whole variable domain, remainder taken from reference TRBV5-1 and TRBJ2-1, is KAGVTQTPRYLIKTRGQQVTLSCSPISGHRSVSWYQQTPGQGLQFLFEYFSETQRNKGNFPGRFSGRQFSNSRSEMNVSTLELGDSALYLCASSFGTGGNEQFFGPGTRLTVL.

The rearrangement uses TRBV29-1 and TRBJ2-3; no reliable D call. CDR3 length equals 15 residues. The V gene's germline CDR1 is SQVTM and CDR2 ANQGSEA. The V end was cut by 1 base, the J end by 1 base, with 12 bases between. This CDR3 is CSVEGAGAGTDTQYF. CDR3 DNA sequence: TGCAGCGTTGAAGGGGCAGGCGCGGGCACAGATACGCAGTATTTT.

This clonotype appeared a few times. J is TRBJ2-7 and V is TRBV7-8, with a tentative D call TRBD2 (6 bases). Between the trimmed V and J ends, which lost 6 bases and 5 bases, there was a span of 17 bases. The CDR3 covers 14 residues. Germline CDR1 and CDR2: SGHVS and FQNEAQ. CDR3 bases: TGTGCCAGCAGTCCGTGGGGGGTTCGGAACGAGCAGTACTTC. Translation: CASSPWGVRNEQYF.

This clonotype came up many times. The chain carries TRBV5-1 and TRBJ1-1, with no clear D. The CDR3 has 14 amino acids. Between the trimmed V and J ends, which lost 7 bases and 3 bases, there was a span of 16 bases. CDR1 is SGHRS, CDR2 YFSETQ, per germline. The CDR3 sequence: CASRGGSSDTEAFF. The CDR3 DNA reads as TGCGCCAGCCGCGGCGGCTCCTCGGACACTGAAGCTTTCTTT.

The chain carries TRBV5-1 and TRBJ2-3; 7 nucleotides match TRBD2. The germline V gene has CDR1 SGHRS and CDR2 YFSETQ. Unmatched junction bases numbered 4, after V lost 3 bases and J lost 0 bases. The CDR3 has 15 amino acids. CDR3 DNA sequence: TGCGCCAGCAGCTCGGGGGGACTGAGCACAGATACGCAGTATTTT. Protein product: CASSSGGLSTDTQYF.

A few counts support this clonotype. Relative to the germline gene, one junction end is altered; a read error may explain this. The rearrangement uses TRBV7-7 and TRBJ2-5, with 9 nucleotides matching TRBD2. This CDR3 has 13 amino acids. Germline CDR1 reads SSHAT; CDR2 reads FNYEAQ (reference sequence). CDR3 in DNA: TGTGCTAGCAGGCTAGCGGGGCAAGAGACCCAGTACTTC. Protein sequence: CASRLAGQETQYF. The whole variable domain, remainder taken from reference TRBV7-7 and TRBJ2-5, is GAGVSQSPRYKVTKRGQDVTLRCDPISSHATLYWYQQALGQGPEFLTYFNYEAQPDKSGLPSDRFSAERPEGSISTLTIQRTEQRDSAMYRCASRLAGQETQYFGPGTRLLVL.